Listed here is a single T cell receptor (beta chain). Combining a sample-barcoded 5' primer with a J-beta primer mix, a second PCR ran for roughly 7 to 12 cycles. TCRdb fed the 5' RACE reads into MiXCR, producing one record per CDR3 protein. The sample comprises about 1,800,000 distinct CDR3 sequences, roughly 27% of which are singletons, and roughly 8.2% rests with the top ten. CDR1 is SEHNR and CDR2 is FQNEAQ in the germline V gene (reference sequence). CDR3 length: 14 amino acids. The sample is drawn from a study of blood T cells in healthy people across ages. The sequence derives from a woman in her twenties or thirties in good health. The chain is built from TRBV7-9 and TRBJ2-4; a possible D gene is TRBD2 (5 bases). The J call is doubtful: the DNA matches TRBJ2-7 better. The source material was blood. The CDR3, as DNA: TGTGCCAGCAGCTTAGAGGCAGGCCGGGGCGAGCAGTACTTC. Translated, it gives CASSLEAGRGEQYF.